These 8 T cell receptor beta chains originate from one sample sequenced in a study of T cells in Graves' hyperthyroidism and ophthalmopathy. RNA transcripts yielded amplified TCR beta CDR3 regions. When the TCR CDR3 underwent first-round RT-PCR, the HTBI primer set was used. From the multiplex PCR reads, TCRdb called clonotypes with MiXCR, one entry per CDR3 protein. The sample holds over 350,000 distinct CDR3 sequences; 14% to 15% are singletons and the top ten take about 13%. Sample: blood. Receptors were obtained from a man aged 18 to 30 with Graves' ophthalmopathy.

This clonotype was recorded at least ten times. CDR3 sequence reads: CASSPRVPNYGYTF. CDR3 in DNA: TGTGCCAGCAGTCCCCGGGTGCCTAACTATGGCTACACCTTC. The V call is TRBV7-2, the J call TRBJ1-2; D is uncertain. Trimming removed 6 bases from V and 0 bases from J, with 11 bases in between. The CDR3 spans 14 residues. Germline V gene sequence: CDR1 SGHTA, CDR2 FQGNSA.

There are many counts of this clonotype. The rearrangement joins TRBV6-5 to TRBJ2-5; weak D call: TRBD2 (5 bases). CDR1 and CDR2 from the germline V gene are MNHEY and SVGAGI. Trimming pared 2 bases from V and 4 bases from J, leaving 8 bases between. This CDR3 spans 13 amino acids. The CDR3 DNA is TGTGCCAGCAGTTACGCAGAGGGAGAGACCCAGTACTTC. This encodes CASSYAEGETQYF.

This clonotype was seen a few times. CDR3 bases: TGTGCCAGCGGCGCGGGAGTAGAGCAGTACTTC. Residues: CASGAGVEQYF. The genes are TRBV13 and TRBJ2-7, with 7 bases lining up with TRBD2. This CDR3 contains 11 residues. V lost 8 bases to trimming and J lost 7 bases; unmatched junction nucleotides: 5. Germline loops: CDR1 PRHDT, CDR2 FYEKMQ (reference sequence).

The sample holds many counts of this clonotype. V usage is TRBV3-1 and J usage is TRBJ2-3, with unresolved D. This CDR3 spans 14 amino acids. Per germline, CDR1 LGHDT and CDR2 YNNKEL (reference sequence). V dropped 3 bases and J dropped 6 bases, with 13 bases sitting between them. As DNA, the CDR3 is TGTGCCAGCAGCCATCTTCGTATAGTGGATACGCAGTATTTT. Translating it yields CASSHLRIVDTQYF.

This clonotype was counted at least ten times. The chain has TRBV15 and TRBJ2-3; D perhaps matches TRBD1 (5 bases). The CDR3 is made up of 16 amino acids. Between the trimmed V and J ends, which lost 0 bases and 1 base, there was a span of 11 bases. Germline V gene data show CDR1 as LNHNV and CDR2 as YYDKDF (reference sequence). As DNA, the CDR3 is TGTGCCACCAGCAGAGATTGGGGCAGGGGCACAGATACGCAGTATTTT. Its translation: CATSRDWGRGTDTQYF.

Many counts were recorded for this clonotype. This sequence joins TRBV5-1 and TRBJ1-4, with D possibly matching TRBD1 (6 bases). The V gene's germline CDR1 is SGHRS and CDR2 YFSETQ. V was clipped by 4 bases and J by 5 bases, with 24 bases between them. The CDR3 spans 18 residues. The CDR3 spells CASSPTGAGIGGNEKLFF. The DNA for the CDR3 is TGCGCCAGCAGCCCGACGGGGGCAGGTATCGGGGGGAATGAAAAACTGTTTTTT.

At least ten counts were recorded for this clonotype. The V gene is TRBV5-1, the J gene TRBJ2-7, with 9 nucleotides matching TRBD1. Germline trimming cut 5 bases from V and 4 bases from J; bases unmatched to any gene: 7. Germline V gene data show CDR1 as SGHRS and CDR2 as YFSETQ. This CDR3 contains 14 residues. Written as DNA, the CDR3 is TGCGCCAGCAGTTTTGGACAGGGGAGTTACGAGCAGTACTTC. Encoded protein: CASSFGQGSYEQYF.

This clonotype was counted ten times or more. The chain is built from TRBV7-6 and TRBJ1-5; D is uncertain. This CDR3 spans 18 amino acids. Germline CDR1 is SGHVS and CDR2 is FNYEAQ. V was clipped by 1 base and J by 0 bases, with 16 bases between them. CDR3 protein: CASSLVAAGRYSNQPQHF. CDR3 DNA: TGTGCCAGCAGCTTAGTCGCGGCGGGCCGTTATAGCAATCAGCCCCAGCATTTT.